The next 27 T cell receptor beta chains were all read from a single sample in a study of T cell responses to AZD1222 COVID-19 vaccine. Assay: immunoSEQ multiplex PCR; the TCRdb copy retains only in-frame clones and omits some. The table lists 90,000 or so clones, about 88% of them singletons. Sequencing was performed on peripheral blood, taken on day 0 of AZD1222 vaccination. Receptors were obtained from an adult in good health.

The J gene is TRBJ1-2, the V gene TRBV6-1; D is undetermined. CDR1 is MNHNS, CDR2 SASEGT, per germline. This CDR3 comprises 14 residues. The V and J ends lost 2 bases and 5 bases respectively, with 12 bases between them. CDR3 residues: CASSETSGVYGYTF. CDR3 in DNA: TGTGCCAGCAGTGAAACTTCGGGAGTTTATGGCTACACCTTC.

The chain combines TRBV6-2 or TRBV6-3 with TRBJ1-3, with a possible D match to TRBD1 (5 bases). The CDR3 totals 15 residues. The V gene's germline CDR1 is MNHEY and CDR2 SVGEGT. Trimming took off 4 bases at V and 4 bases at J, with 14 bases between the two ends. The CDR3 spells CASSSTGPAGNTIYF. DNA for the CDR3: TGTGCCAGCAGTTCGACGGGGCCGGCGGGAAACACCATATATTTT.

V gene TRBV29-1 combines with J gene TRBJ2-1; no definite D call. The CDR3 has 12 residues. CDR1 is SQVTM and CDR2 is ANQGSEA in the germline V gene. With 8 bases removed from V and 2 bases from J, the gap between germline ends came to 10 bases. The CDR3 loop is CSIVGPYNEQFF. The CDR3, as DNA: TGCAGCATCGTCGGACCCTACAATGAGCAGTTCTTC.

This clone was seen only once. This rearrangement joins TRBV10-3 to TRBJ2-6, with D possibly being TRBD1 (6 bases). This CDR3 contains 19 residues. Germline CDR1 and CDR2: ENHRY and SYGVKD. Trimming cost V 1 base and J 0 bases, with 16 bases left between them. Here the CDR3 DNA reads TGTGCCATCAGTGAGTTGATGGAACAGGGCGGCTCTGGGGCCAACGTCCTGACTTTC. Encoded protein: CAISELMEQGGSGANVLTF.

The table lists this clone with a count of one. CDR3 loop: CASNPGTNYGYTF. The CDR3 coding sequence is TGTGCCAGTAACCCAGGGACCAACTATGGCTACACCTTC. The V gene is TRBV19, the J gene TRBJ1-2; D may be TRBD1 (5 bases). The germline V gene has CDR1 LNHDA and CDR2 SQIVND (reference sequence). Trimming took off 7 bases at V and 2 bases at J, with 11 bases between the two ends. The CDR3 totals 13 residues.

This chain uses TRBV19 with TRBJ2-3; D not resolved. The germline V gene has CDR1 LNHDA and CDR2 SQIVND (reference sequence). The CDR3 loop spans 14 amino acids. V was trimmed by 3 bases and J by 4 bases, leaving 11 bases between them. This chain's CDR3 is CASSIISSPDTQYF. DNA for the CDR3: TGTGCCAGTAGTATTATTAGTTCGCCAGATACGCAGTATTTT.

The gene calls are TRBV20-1 and TRBJ2-7; D not resolved. Per germline, CDR1 DFQATT and CDR2 SNEGSKA (reference sequence). The germline V and J ends were trimmed by 5 bases and 3 bases, with 8 bases remaining between them. The length of the CDR3 is 11 residues. This CDR3 reads CSAYTVYEQYF. CDR3 coding DNA: TGCAGTGCTTACACCGTCTACGAGCAGTACTTC.

This chain links TRBV5-6 with TRBJ1-4; perhaps TRBD1 as D (6 bases). CDR3 size: 16 residues. Germline V gene sequence: CDR1 SGHDT, CDR2 YYEEEE. Trimming left V 0 bases short and J 2 bases short, with 11 bases between. CDR3 loop: CASSLDPGVTNEKLFF. The CDR3 DNA sequence: TGTGCCAGCAGCTTGGACCCAGGGGTGACTAATGAAAAACTGTTTTTT.

Only one count was recorded for this clone. The chain recombines TRBV6-2 or TRBV6-3 with TRBJ2-5; 8 bases align to TRBD1. This CDR3 region has 12 residues. Germline trimming cut 6 bases from V and 9 bases from J; bases unmatched to any gene: 6. The germline V gene encodes CDR1 MNHEY and CDR2 SVGEGT. CDR3 in amino acids: CASSPLDRAQYF. The CDR3 coding sequence is TGTGCCAGCAGCCCCTTGGACAGGGCCCAGTACTTC.

The chain has TRBV12-3 or TRBV12-4 and TRBJ2-1, with D perhaps TRBD1 (5 bases). CDR3 length: 12 amino acids. V shed 3 bases and J shed 8 bases, with 8 bases lying between them. CDR3 nucleotide sequence: TGTGCCAGCAGTTTTTTAGGGGATGAGCAGTTCTTC. It is translated as CASSFLGDEQFF.

The chain is built from TRBV4-3 and TRBJ1-3, with D unresolved. The germline V and J ends were trimmed by 0 bases and 4 bases, with 10 bases remaining between them. CDR3 length: 15 amino acids. CDR1 is LGHNA, CDR2 YSLEER, per germline. In nucleotides, the CDR3 is TGCGCCAGCAGCCAAGACACAGCCGTAGGAAACACCATATATTTT. The encoded protein is CASSQDTAVGNTIYF.

V usage is TRBV29-1 and J usage is TRBJ1-1; D is unclear. There are 16 residues in the CDR3. Germline assignment: CDR1 SQVTM and CDR2 ANQGSEA. The V and J ends lost 6 bases and 1 base respectively, with 21 bases between them. Here the CDR3 DNA reads TGCAGCGTCGTAAAGAACAGCCGGGTGACGAACACTGAAGCTTTCTTT. This translates into CSVVKNSRVTNTEAFF.

The V and J genes are TRBV7-9 and TRBJ2-7; a weak D match, TRBD1 (6 bases). CDR3 length: 12 residues. Looked up from germline, CDR1 is SEHNR and CDR2 is FQNEAQ (reference sequence). V dropped 4 bases and J dropped 9 bases, with 13 bases sitting between them. CDR3 region: CASSSTQGWQYF. As DNA, the CDR3 is TGTGCCAGCAGCTCGACACAGGGTTGGCAGTACTTC.

CDR3 loop: CASSFGVPYEQYF. The CDR3 DNA reads TGTGCCAGCAGTTTCGGAGTTCCCTACGAGCAGTACTTC. The chain carries TRBV27 and TRBJ2-7; D unresolved. Germline values: CDR1 MNHEY, CDR2 SMNVEV (reference sequence). This CDR3 comprises 13 residues. V gave up 3 bases and J gave up 2 bases, with 8 bases separating them.

The V and J genes are TRBV5-8 and TRBJ1-3; 7 bases align to TRBD1. CDR3 length: 15 amino acids. Unmatched junction bases numbered 5, after V lost 5 bases and J lost 0 bases. Looked up from germline, CDR1 is SGHTS and CDR2 is YDEGEE. CDR3: CASRPGQTSGNTIYF. DNA for the CDR3: TGTGCCAGCAGGCCGGGACAGACCTCTGGAAACACCATATATTTT. Combining the CDR3 with reference TRBV5-8 and TRBJ1-3 gives the whole variable domain EAGVTQSPTHLIKTRGQQATLRCSPISGHTSVYWYQQALGLGLQFLLWYDEGEERNRGNFPPRFSGRQFPNYSSELNVNALELEDSALYLCASRPGQTSGNTIYFGEGSWLTVV.

Turning to this clone: The sample carries other DNA sequences with the same CDR3. The chain has TRBV7-2 and TRBJ2-2, with unresolved D. V lost 5 bases to trimming and J lost 0 bases, with 7 bases between them. This CDR3 spans 14 amino acids. CDR1 SGHTA and CDR2 FQGNSA come from the germline V gene. In DNA, the CDR3 is TGTGCCAGCAGCCCGCGAGCGAACACCGGGGAGCTGTTTTTT. Protein product: CASSPRANTGELFF.

CDR3 sequence reads: CASSPSVDTQYF. Written as DNA, the CDR3 is TGTGCCAGCAGCCCCAGTGTAGATACGCAGTATTTT. The V gene is TRBV7-9, the J gene TRBJ2-3; no firm D call. Per germline, CDR1 SEHNR and CDR2 FQNEAQ (reference sequence). Trimming shortened V by 5 bases and J by 5 bases, and 8 bases separated the two germline ends. CDR3 length equals 12 residues.

V gene TRBV19 combines with J gene TRBJ1-5; D possibly corresponds to TRBD1 (6 bases). Trimming shortened V by 3 bases and J by 5 bases, and 14 bases separated the two germline ends. CDR3 size: 15 residues. The germline V gene has CDR1 LNHDA and CDR2 SQIVND (reference sequence). The CDR3 region has the DNA TGTGCCAGTAGTATCCTGGGGGCGGTGTATCAGCCCCAGCATTTT. Protein: CASSILGAVYQPQHF.

The rearrangement uses TRBV19 and TRBJ2-1; 10 nucleotides align to TRBD2. The CDR3 is 14 amino acids. In germline, CDR1 is LNHDA, CDR2 SQIVND (reference sequence). V shed 7 bases, J shed 8 bases, and the junction held 8 bases outside the gene matches. The CDR3 DNA follows: TGTGCCAGTAAACCTAGCGGGAGTATCTATGAGCAGTTCTTC. Amino acid sequence: CASKPSGSIYEQFF. Variable domain in full (rest from reference TRBV19 and TRBJ2-1): DGGITQSPKYLFRKEGQNVTLSCEQNLNHDAMYWYRQDPGQGLRLIYYSQIVNDFQKGDIAEGYSVSREKKESFPLTVTSAQKNPTAFYLCASKPSGSIYEQFFGPGTRLTVL.

As concerns this clone: In the same sample, other DNA sequences code for this CDR3. The rearrangement links TRBV6-6 to TRBJ1-2; D is perhaps TRBD1 (5 bases). There are 13 residues in the CDR3. Germline-derived CDR1 and CDR2 are MNHNY and SVGAGI (reference sequence). The V gene lost 5 bases and the J gene lost 2 bases, with 9 bases spanning the gap. The CDR3 nucleotides read TGTGCCAGCAGTCCCGGGACCAACTATGGCTACACCTTC. This gives the protein CASSPGTNYGYTF.

J is TRBJ1-6 and V is TRBV6-1, with D possibly being TRBD1 (6 bases). The CDR3 loop spans 15 amino acids. CDR1 and CDR2 from the germline V gene are MNHNS and SASEGT. V was cut by 2 bases and J by 9 bases, with 14 bases left in between. CDR3 sequence (DNA): TGTGCCAGCAGTGAATTGGTCAGGGGCACTTCACCCCTCCACTTT. As protein: CASSELVRGTSPLHF.

A single count supports this clone. The rearrangement uses TRBV7-9 and TRBJ2-7; tentatively, D is TRBD1 or TRBD2 (7 bases each). Germline CDR1 reads SEHNR; CDR2 reads FQNEAQ (reference sequence). This CDR3 spans 14 amino acids. V was pared by 4 bases and J by 2 bases, with 12 bases between. CDR3 region: CASSSRGGAYEQYF. The CDR3 DNA sequence: TGTGCCAGCAGCTCCAGGGGGGGGGCCTACGAGCAGTACTTC.

This chain joins TRBV6-1 and TRBJ2-7; D perhaps matches TRBD2 (5 bases). The V end lost 1 base, the J end lost 5 bases, and 12 bases lay between the germline ends. Germline-derived CDR1 and CDR2 are MNHNS and SASEGT. The CDR3 runs to 14 residues. For the CDR3, the DNA is TGTGCCAGCAGTGAAGGGACTGCCTTTGACGAGCAGTACTTC. Translation gives CASSEGTAFDEQYF.

This sequence joins TRBV29-1 and TRBJ1-1; 8 bases are a match to TRBD1. The CDR3 has 13 residues. Trimming removed 5 bases from V and 0 bases from J; junction bases left unmatched: 2. Looked up from germline, CDR1 is SQVTM and CDR2 is ANQGSEA. The CDR3 DNA is TGCAGCGTTAGACAGGGGATGAACACTGAAGCTTTCTTT. Translation gives CSVRQGMNTEAFF.

This chain links TRBV28 with TRBJ1-5; D is possibly TRBD1 (5 bases). The V gene's germline CDR1 is MDHEN and CDR2 SYDVKM. The CDR3 has 17 residues. Deletions cut 5 bases from V and 0 bases from J, with 17 bases between. The CDR3, as DNA: TGTGCCAGCAGTCTTGAGGGACGCCAGAATAGCAATCAGCCCCAGCATTTT. Its translation is CASSLEGRQNSNQPQHF.

The V gene is TRBV19, the J gene TRBJ1-2; D is undetermined. Deletions cut 6 bases from V and 4 bases from J, with 9 bases between. Per germline, CDR1 LNHDA and CDR2 SQIVND (reference sequence). The CDR3 totals 12 residues. CDR3 in DNA: TGTGCCAGTAGGGACTTAGCCTATGGCTACACCTTC. Translating gives CASRDLAYGYTF.

The genes are TRBV28 and TRBJ2-3, with a tentative D call TRBD1 (5 bases). Trimming cost V 6 bases and J 0 bases, with 13 bases left between them. The germline V gene has CDR1 MDHEN and CDR2 SYDVKM. This CDR3 region has 15 residues. CDR3 nucleotide sequence: TGTGCCAGCAGCCTAGGTGGGGCGAGCACAGATACGCAGTATTTT. Encoded protein: CASSLGGASTDTQYF.